This note documents a single T cell receptor (beta chain) sequence. The antigen is not known. The V end lost 4 bases, the J end lost 1 base, and 13 bases lay between the germline ends. In germline, CDR1 is SNHLY, CDR2 FYNNEI. The CDR3 has 15 amino acids. Transcripts of RNA were the source for amplifying TCR beta CDR3 regions. Scientists carried out first-round RT-PCR using HTBI primers and then a second-round multiplex PCR. Using its own MiXCR run on the multiplex PCR reads, TCRdb lists one record per CDR3 protein. The data contain roughly 500,000 distinct CDR3 sequences, roughly 14% of them singletons. These data come from a study of Graves' ophthalmopathy and Graves' hyperthyroidism. Study-wide results and caveats: Blood repertoires reportedly contained most expanded thyroid clonotypes above 0.001 frequency.

The sequencing input was blood. This clonotype was sampled from a woman aged 25 to 45 with Graves' ophthalmopathy. The V call is TRBV2, the J call TRBJ2-5, with D maybe TRBD2 (6 bases). The CDR3 DNA follows: TGTGCCAGCAGTGTACTGGGACTCACCCAAGAGACCCAGTACTTC. Translating it yields CASSVLGLTQETQYF.